This T cell receptor (beta chain) emerged from a study of low-dose radiotherapy and immunotherapy resistance in tumors. Across the study: Oral administration of aspirin 300 mg daily occurred for four cycles, commencing at cycle 1 day 1.

Alpha and beta chains were covered, as first-strand cDNA relied on TRAV- and TRBV-specific primers. For amplifying TCRs, the PCR ran for about 19 cycles with Phusion, which was used together with a constant-region primer and the adapter on the V primers. TCRdb re-analysed the reads in MiXCR, keeping a single row per CDR3 protein. The sample lists around 80,000 distinct CDR3 sequences; 15% to 20% were seen once. This clonotype was observed a few times. Indicated time point: after trial treatment. The treatment is: LDRT plus nivolumab, ipilimumab, low-dose cyclophosphamide and aspirin (RACIN trial). This material consisted of PBMCs, taken after low-dose radiotherapy plus immunotherapy. The TCR originated in a male donor with prostate cancer.

CDR3 region: CASSSRNYNEQFF. The DNA for the CDR3 is TGTGCCAGCAGCTCTCGTAATTACAATGAGCAGTTCTTC. The V and J genes are TRBV7-2 and TRBJ2-1; D is uncertain. Germline V gene sequence: CDR1 SGHTA, CDR2 FQGNSA. This CDR3 has 13 residues. The ends were cut back, 4 bases at V and 4 bases at J, with 8 bases in the middle. The full variable domain, rest sourced from reference TRBV7-2 and TRBJ2-1, is GAGVSQSPSNKVTEKGKDVELRCDPISGHTALYWYRQSLGQGLEFLIYFQGNSAPDKSGLPSDRFSAERTGGSVSTLTIQRTQQEDSAVYLCASSSRNYNEQFFGPGTRLTVL.